This T cell receptor beta chain was sequenced for a study of beta chain features in type 1 diabetes. Whole-study findings and limits: The study found moderately but significantly shorter TCRB CDR3s in all four CD4+ subsets of Type 1 diabetes patients.

As regards this clone: Its antigen is currently unknown.

Expressed TCRB transcripts got sequenced, as all isolated RNA was reverse transcribed. Sequencing was performed with immunoSEQ multiplex PCR; in TCRdb, only in-frame clones are kept and a portion is missing. Of hundreds of thousands of clones listed, around 15% are singletons. CDR1 and CDR2 (germline): SGHDT, YYEEEE. The CDR3 loop spans 16 amino acids. V was shortened by 3 bases and J by 0 bases, with 13 bases between the two germline ends. This clonotype was obtained from a man in his late teens or twenties with type 1 diabetes. V is TRBV5-6 and J is TRBJ2-1; a possible D gene is TRBD1 (5 bases). Sequenced material: naive CD4+ T cells from blood. In DNA, the CDR3 is TGTGCCAGCAGCTCCCCCAGGGTTCCCTCCTACAATGAGCAGTTCTTC. It specifies CASSSPRVPSYNEQFF.